This is a list of T cell receptor beta chains from one sample in a study of T-cell memory formation after mild COVID-19. A single record per CDR3 protein comes from TCRdb applying MiXCR to the 5' RACE reads. The table shows 250,000 to 300,000 distinct CDR3 sequences, with roughly 8.2% occurring only once. Input material: PBMCs or a T cell subset sorted from them (not recorded which). These receptors all come from a young man who had mild COVID-19 (a few samples of this study predate the infection). Cell type and time point are not known. Both conserved end residues are part of each CDR3. A D gene is named only where the DNA matches it firmly. Not all rows give a size; the values are once, few, many and, for expanded clones, a class.

v_call,cdr3_length,j_call,d_call,clone_size,cdr3_nt,cdr3_aa
TRBV20-1,12,TRBJ2-1,-,few,TGCAGTGCTCGGGGGGCCTTCGGGGAGCAGTTCTTC,CSARGAFGEQFF
TRBV30,13,TRBJ1-5,-,many,TGTGCCTGGAGTGTAAGGGAGAATCAGCCCCAGCATTTT,CAWSVRENQPQHF
TRBV23-1,16,TRBJ1-2,-,-,TGCGCCAGCAGTCAATCGCTCGGCAGGGGCGTGCGAGGCTACACCTTC,CASSQSLGRGVRGYTF
TRBV3-1,14,TRBJ1-1,-,few,TGTGCCAGCAGCCGGACGGGACTACAAACTGAAGCTTTCTTT,CASSRTGLQTEAFF
TRBV20-1,14,TRBJ2-6,-,-,TGCAGTGCTAGAGTGGAGGCTGGGGCCAACGTCCTGACTTTC,CSARVEAGANVLTF
TRBV20-1,14,TRBJ2-7,-,-,TGCAGTGCTAGAGGGTTACTAGACCCCTACGAGCAGTACTTC,CSARGLLDPYEQYF
TRBV7-9,14,TRBJ2-5,-,few,TGTGCCAGCAGTCCCCTCTACGGGGCAGAGACCCAGTACTTC,CASSPLYGAETQYF
TRBV6-9,15,TRBJ1-4,-,few,TGTGCCAGCAGTCCCAGGGGACCGAAGGATGAAAAACTGTTTTTT,CASSPRGPKDEKLFF
TRBV4-1,17,TRBJ2-3,-,few,TGCGCCAGCAGCCAAGCGTTCGGCGGGGAGAGCACAGATACGCAGTATTTT,CASSQAFGGESTDTQYF
TRBV6-2/TRBV6-3,15,TRBJ2-4,-,few,TGTGCCAGCAACCCAGGGCGGGGTGCCAAAAACATTCAGTACTTC,CASNPGRGAKNIQYF
TRBV4-3,16,TRBJ2-3,-,-,TGCGCCAGCAGCCAAGGAGGGGGGTGGAGCACAGATACGCAGTATTTT,CASSQGGGWSTDTQYF
TRBV5-1,15,TRBJ2-1,-,-,TGCGCCAGCAGCTTGGGGGTGGGACGGGACCCCAAGCAGTTCTTC,CASSLGVGRDPKQFF
TRBV5-1,16,TRBJ2-3,TRBD1,many,TGCGCCAGCAGCTTGGGACAGGGGGCGATCACAGATACGCAGTATTTT,CASSLGQGAITDTQYF
TRBV7-2,14,TRBJ1-2,-,many,TGTGCCAGCAGTCGACCCAGACCCCTGGGTGGCTACACCTTC,CASSRPRPLGGYTF
TRBV4-2,19,TRBJ1-6,TRBD1,few,TGTGCCAGCAGCCAAGAGGTTCCGGGACAGGGGGGAGGAAGTTCACCCCTCCACTTT,CASSQEVPGQGGGSSPLHF
TRBV11-2,12,TRBJ2-3,-,-,TGTGCCAGCAGCTTACGAGGGGATACGAAGTATTTT,CASSLRGDTKYF